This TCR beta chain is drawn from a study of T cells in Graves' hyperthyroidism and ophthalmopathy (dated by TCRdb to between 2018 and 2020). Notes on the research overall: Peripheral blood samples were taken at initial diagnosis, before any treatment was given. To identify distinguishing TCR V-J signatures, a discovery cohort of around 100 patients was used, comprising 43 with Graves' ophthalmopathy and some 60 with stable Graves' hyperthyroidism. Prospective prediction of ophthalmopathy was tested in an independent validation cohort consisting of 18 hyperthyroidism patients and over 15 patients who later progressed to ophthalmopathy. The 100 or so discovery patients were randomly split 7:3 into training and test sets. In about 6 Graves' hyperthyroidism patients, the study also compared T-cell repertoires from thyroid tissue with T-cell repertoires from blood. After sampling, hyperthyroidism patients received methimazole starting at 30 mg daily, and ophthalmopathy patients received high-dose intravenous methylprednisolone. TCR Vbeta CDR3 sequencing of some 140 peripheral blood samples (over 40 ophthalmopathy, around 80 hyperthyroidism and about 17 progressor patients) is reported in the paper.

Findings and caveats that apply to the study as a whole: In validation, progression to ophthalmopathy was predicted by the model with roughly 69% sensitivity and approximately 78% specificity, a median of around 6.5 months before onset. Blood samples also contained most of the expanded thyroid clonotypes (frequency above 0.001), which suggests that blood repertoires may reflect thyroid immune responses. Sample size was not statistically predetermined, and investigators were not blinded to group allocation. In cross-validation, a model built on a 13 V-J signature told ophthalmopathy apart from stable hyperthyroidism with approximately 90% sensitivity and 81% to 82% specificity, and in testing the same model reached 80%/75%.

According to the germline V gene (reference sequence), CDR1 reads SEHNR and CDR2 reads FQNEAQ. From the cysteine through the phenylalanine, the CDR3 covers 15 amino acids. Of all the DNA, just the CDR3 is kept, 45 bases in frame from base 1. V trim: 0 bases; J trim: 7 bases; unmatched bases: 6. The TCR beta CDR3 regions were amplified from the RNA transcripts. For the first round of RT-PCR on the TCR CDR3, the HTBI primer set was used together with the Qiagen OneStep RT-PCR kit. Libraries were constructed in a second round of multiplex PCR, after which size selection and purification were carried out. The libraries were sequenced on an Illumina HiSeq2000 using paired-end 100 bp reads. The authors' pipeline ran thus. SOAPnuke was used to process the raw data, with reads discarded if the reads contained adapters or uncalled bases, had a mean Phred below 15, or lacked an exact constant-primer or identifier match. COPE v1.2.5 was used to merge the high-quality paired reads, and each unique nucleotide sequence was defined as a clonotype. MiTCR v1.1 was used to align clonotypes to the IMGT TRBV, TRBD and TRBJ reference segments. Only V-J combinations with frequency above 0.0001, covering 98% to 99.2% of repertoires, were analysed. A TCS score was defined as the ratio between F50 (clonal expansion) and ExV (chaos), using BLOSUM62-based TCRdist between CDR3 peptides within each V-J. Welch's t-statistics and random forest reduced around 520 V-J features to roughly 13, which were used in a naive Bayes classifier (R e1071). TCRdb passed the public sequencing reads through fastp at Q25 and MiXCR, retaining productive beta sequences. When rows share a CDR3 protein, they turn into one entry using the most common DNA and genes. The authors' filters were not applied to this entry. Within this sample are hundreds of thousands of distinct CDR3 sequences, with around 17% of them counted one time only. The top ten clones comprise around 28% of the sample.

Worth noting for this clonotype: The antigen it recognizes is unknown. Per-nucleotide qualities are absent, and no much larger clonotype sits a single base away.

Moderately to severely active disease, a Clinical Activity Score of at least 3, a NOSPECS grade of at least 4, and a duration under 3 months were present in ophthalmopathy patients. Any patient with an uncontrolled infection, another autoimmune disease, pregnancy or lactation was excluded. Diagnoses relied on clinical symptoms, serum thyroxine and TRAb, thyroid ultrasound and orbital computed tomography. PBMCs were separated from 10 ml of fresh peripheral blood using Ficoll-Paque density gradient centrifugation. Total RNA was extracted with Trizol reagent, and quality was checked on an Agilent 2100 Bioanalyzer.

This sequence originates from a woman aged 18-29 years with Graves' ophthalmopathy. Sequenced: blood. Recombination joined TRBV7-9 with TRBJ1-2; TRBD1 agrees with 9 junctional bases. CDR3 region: CASSLAGTGRSGYTF. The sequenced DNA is TGTGCCAGCAGCTTAGCGGGGACAGGGAGGTCTGGCTACACCTTC.